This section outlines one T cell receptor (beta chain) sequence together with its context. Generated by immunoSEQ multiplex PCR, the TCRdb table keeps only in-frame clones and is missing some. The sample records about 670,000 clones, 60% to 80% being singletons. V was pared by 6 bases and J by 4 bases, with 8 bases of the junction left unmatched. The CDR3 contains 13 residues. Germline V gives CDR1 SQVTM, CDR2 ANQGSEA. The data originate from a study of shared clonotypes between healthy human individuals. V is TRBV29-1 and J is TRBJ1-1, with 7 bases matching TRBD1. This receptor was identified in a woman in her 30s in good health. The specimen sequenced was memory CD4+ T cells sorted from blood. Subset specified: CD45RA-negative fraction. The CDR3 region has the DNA TGCAGCGTATGGTCCTCAGGGGGCACTGAAGCTTTCTTT. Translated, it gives CSVWSSGGTEAFF.